The source of this TCR beta chain is a study of control samples from healthy donors and cancer patients. Measured with immunoSEQ multiplex PCR; TCRdb has only the in-frame clones, and not every one. The table lists 150,000 to 200,000 clones, around 91% of them singletons, with about 1.4% in the top ten. V was clipped by 3 bases and J by 2 bases, with 7 bases between them. From germline, CDR1 is LNHDA and CDR2 SQIVND (reference sequence). The CDR3 consists of 13 residues. The TCR originated in a woman aged 25 to 39 in good health. The chain couples TRBV19 to TRBJ1-2; no definite D call. The sample taken for sequencing was blood. CDR3 region: CASSILTNYGYTF. For the CDR3, the DNA is TGTGCCAGTAGTATTTTAACCAACTATGGCTACACCTTC.